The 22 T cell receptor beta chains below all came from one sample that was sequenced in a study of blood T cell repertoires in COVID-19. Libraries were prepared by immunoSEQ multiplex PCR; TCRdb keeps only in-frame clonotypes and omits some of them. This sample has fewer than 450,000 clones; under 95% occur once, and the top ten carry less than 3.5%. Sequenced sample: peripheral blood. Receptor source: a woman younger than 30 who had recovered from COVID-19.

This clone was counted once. The CDR3: CASSYSRVAGGIQETQYF. As DNA, the CDR3 is TGTGCCAGCAGTTACTCGAGGGTAGCGGGGGGCATCCAAGAGACCCAGTACTTC. The chain joins TRBV6-2 or TRBV6-3 to TRBJ2-5, with 10 bases aligning to TRBD2. Germline V gives CDR1 MNHEY, CDR2 SVGEGT. CDR3 size: 18 residues. V lost 0 bases to trimming and J lost 1 base; unmatched junction nucleotides: 8.

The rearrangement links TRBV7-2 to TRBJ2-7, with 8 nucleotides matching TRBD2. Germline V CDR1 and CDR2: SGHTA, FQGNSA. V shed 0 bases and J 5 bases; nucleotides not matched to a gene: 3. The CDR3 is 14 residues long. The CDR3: CASSLAGLAHEQYV. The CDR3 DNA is TGTGCCAGCAGCTTAGCCGGACTAGCACACGAGCAGTACGTC.

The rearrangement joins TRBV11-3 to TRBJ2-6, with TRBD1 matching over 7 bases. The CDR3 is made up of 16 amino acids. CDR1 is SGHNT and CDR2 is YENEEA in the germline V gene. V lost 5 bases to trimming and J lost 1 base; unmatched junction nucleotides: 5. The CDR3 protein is CASSTRQGSGANVLTF. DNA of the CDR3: TGTGCCAGCAGCACCCGACAGGGTTCTGGGGCCAACGTCCTGACTTTC.

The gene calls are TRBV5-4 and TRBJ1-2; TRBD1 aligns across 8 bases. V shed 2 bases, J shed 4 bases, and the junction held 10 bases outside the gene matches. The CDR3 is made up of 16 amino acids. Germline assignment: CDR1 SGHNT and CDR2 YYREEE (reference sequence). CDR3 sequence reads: CASSFKDRALVYGYTF. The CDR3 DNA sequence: TGTGCCAGCAGCTTCAAGGACAGGGCCCTAGTCTATGGCTACACCTTC.

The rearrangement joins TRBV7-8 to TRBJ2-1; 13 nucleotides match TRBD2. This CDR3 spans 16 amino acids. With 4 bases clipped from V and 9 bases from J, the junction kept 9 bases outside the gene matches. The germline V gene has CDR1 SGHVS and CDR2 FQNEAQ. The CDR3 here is CASSYGLAGVLGEQFF. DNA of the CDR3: TGTGCCAGCAGCTACGGACTAGCGGGAGTTTTGGGTGAGCAGTTCTTC.

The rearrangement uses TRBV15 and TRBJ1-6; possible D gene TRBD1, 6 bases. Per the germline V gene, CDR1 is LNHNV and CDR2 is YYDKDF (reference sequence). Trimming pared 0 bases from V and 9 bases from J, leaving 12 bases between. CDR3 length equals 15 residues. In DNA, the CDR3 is TGTGCCACCAGCAGAGAGGGACAAGGAGGTTCACCCCTCCACTTT. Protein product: CATSREGQGGSPLHF.

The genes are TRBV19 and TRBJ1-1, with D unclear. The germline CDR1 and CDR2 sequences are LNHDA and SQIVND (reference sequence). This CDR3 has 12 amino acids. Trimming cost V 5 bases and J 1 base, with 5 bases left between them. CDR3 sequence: CASSSGNTEAFF. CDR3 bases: TGTGCCAGTAGTTCCGGGAACACTGAAGCTTTCTTT.

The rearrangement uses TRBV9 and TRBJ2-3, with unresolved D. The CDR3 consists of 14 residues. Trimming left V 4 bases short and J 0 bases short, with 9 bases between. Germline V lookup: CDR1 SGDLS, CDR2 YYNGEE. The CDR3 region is CASSPRLSTDTQYF. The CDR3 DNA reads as TGTGCCAGCAGCCCTAGACTTAGCACAGATACGCAGTATTTT.

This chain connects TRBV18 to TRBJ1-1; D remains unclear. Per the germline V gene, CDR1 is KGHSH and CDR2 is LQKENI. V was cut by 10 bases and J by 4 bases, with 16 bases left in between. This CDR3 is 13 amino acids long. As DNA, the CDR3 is TGTGCCACCCATCAGGCGTTAGGCACTGAAGCTTTCTTT. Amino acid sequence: CATHQALGTEAFF.

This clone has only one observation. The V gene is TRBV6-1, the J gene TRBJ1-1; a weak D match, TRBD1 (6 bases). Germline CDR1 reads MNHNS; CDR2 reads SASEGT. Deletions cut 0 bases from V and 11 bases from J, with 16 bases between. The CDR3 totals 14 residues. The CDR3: CASSEARDTLRAFF. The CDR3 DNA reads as TGTGCCAGCAGTGAAGCAAGGGACACCCTTAGGGCTTTCTTT.

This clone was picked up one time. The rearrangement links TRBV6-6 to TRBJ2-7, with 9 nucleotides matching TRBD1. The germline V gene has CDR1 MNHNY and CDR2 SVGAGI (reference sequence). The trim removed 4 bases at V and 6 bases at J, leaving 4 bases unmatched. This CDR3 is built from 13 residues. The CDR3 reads CASSSGQGSEQYV. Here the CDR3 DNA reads TGTGCCAGCAGTTCGGGACAGGGAAGCGAGCAGTACGTC.

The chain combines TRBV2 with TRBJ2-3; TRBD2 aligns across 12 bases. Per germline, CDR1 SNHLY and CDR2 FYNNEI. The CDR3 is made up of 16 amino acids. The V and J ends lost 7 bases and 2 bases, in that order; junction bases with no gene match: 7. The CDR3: CASKSASGRVTDTQYF. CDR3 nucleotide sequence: TGTGCCAGCAAATCGGCTAGCGGGAGGGTCACAGATACGCAGTATTTT.

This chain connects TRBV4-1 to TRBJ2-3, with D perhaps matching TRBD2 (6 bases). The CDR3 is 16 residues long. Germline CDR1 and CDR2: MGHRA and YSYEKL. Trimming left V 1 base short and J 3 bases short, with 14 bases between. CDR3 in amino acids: CASSQGPGTWTDTQYF. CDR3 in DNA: TGCGCCAGCAGCCAAGGTCCAGGGACTTGGACAGATACGCAGTATTTT.

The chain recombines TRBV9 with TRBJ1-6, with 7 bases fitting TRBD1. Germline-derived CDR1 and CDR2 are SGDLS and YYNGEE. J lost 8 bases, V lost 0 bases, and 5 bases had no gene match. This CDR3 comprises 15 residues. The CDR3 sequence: CASSVEGASDSPLHF. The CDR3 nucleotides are TGTGCCAGCAGCGTAGAGGGGGCGTCAGATTCACCCCTCCACTTT.

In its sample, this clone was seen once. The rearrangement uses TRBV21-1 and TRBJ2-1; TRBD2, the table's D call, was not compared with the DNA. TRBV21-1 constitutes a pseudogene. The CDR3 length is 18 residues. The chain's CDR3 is CASSSKAVQREFANEQFF. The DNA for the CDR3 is TGTGCCAGCAGCAGTAAAGCGGTCCAGCGGGAGTTTGCCAATGAGCAGTTCTTC.

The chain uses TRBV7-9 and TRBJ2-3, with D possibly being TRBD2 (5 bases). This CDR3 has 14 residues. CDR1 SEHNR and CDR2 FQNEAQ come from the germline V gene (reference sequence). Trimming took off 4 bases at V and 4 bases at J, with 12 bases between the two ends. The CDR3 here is CASSWERAPDTQYF. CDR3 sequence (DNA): TGTGCCAGCAGCTGGGAGAGGGCGCCAGATACGCAGTATTTT. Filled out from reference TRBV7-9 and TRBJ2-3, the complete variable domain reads DTGVSQNPRHKITKRGQNVTFRCDPISEHNRLYWYRQTLGQGPEFLTYFQNEAQLEKSRLLSDRFSAERPKGSFSTLEIQRTEQGDSAMYLCASSWERAPDTQYFGPGTRLTVL.

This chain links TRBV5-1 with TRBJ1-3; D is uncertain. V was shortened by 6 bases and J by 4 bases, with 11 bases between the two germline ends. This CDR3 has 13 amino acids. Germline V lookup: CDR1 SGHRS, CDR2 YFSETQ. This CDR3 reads CASTPPGGNTIYF. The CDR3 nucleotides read TGCGCCAGCACCCCCCCAGGCGGAAACACCATATATTTT.

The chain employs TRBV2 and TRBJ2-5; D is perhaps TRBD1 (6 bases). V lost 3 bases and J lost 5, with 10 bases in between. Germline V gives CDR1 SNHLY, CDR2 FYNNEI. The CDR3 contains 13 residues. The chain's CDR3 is CASSDRTDETQYF. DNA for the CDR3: TGTGCCAGCAGTGATCGGACAGACGAGACCCAGTACTTC.

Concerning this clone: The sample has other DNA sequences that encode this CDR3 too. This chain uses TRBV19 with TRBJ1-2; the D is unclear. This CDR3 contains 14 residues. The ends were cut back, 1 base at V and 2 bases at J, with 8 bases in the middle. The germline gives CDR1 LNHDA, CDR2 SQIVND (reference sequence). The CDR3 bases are TGTGCCAGTAGTATAGTAACGGGGAACTATGGCTACACCTTC. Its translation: CASSIVTGNYGYTF.

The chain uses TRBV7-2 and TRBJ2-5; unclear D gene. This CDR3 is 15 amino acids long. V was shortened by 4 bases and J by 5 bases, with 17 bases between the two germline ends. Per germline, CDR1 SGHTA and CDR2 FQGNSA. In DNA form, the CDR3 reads TGTGCCAGCAGCTCCGCTAGGTTGAGTCTCGAGACCCAGTACTTC. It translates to CASSSARLSLETQYF. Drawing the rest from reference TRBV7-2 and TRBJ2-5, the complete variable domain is GAGVSQSPSNKVTEKGKDVELRCDPISGHTALYWYRQSLGQGLEFLIYFQGNSAPDKSGLPSDRFSAERTGGSVSTLTIQRTQQEDSAVYLCASSSARLSLETQYFGPGTRLLVL.

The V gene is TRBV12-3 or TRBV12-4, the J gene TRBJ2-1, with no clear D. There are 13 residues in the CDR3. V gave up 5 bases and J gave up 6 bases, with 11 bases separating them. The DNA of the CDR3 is TGTGCCAGCAGTGCCTTCGCGTCCAATGAGCAGTTCTTC. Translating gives CASSAFASNEQFF.

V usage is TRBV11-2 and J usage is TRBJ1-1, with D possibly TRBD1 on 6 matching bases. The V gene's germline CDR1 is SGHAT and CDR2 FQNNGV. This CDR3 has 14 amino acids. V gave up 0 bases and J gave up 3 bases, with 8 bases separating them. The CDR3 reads CASSLDPGDTEAFF. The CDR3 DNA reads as TGTGCCAGCAGCTTAGATCCAGGGGACACTGAAGCTTTCTTT.